The present T cell receptor beta chain was sequenced within a study of blood T cell repertoires in COVID-19. Turning to the study itself: In each case, the material was cDNA or gDNA derived from T cells, B-cell-depleted T cells, or PBMCs.

In the authors' workflow: Reference gene primer amplification in the assay estimated nucleated cell counts. Sequencing used immunoSEQ multiplex PCR; TCRdb keeps in-frame clones, though not all of them. Clonal size and the V and J genes are those of that table, whereas D and trimming came from the DNA. Of about 63,000 clones listed, around three quarters are singletons. The ends lost 7 bases at V and 4 bases at J; junction bases unmatched: 10. This CDR3 is 15 amino acids long. Germline CDR1 reads SEHNR; CDR2 reads FQNEAQ (reference sequence). The sample comprised peripheral blood. The rearrangement joins TRBV7-9 to TRBJ2-7; 10 nucleotides agree with TRBD1. The sequence derives from a human donor in a cohort sampled during active COVID-19. The CDR3 sequence is CASNQGGDRGYEQYF. CDR3 DNA sequence: TGTGCCAGCAACCAGGGCGGGGACAGGGGTTACGAGCAGTACTTC.